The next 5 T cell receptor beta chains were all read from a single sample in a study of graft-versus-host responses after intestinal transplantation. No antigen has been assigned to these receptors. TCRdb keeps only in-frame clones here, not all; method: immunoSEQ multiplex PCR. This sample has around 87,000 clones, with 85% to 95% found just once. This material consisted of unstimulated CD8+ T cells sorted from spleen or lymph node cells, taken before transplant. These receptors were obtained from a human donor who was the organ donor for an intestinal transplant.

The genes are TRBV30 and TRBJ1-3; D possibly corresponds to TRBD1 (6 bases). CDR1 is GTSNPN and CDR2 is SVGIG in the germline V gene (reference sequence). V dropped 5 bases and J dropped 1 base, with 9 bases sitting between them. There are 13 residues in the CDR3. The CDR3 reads CAWDQGSGNTIYF. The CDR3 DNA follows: TGTGCCTGGGATCAGGGGTCTGGAAACACCATATATTTT.

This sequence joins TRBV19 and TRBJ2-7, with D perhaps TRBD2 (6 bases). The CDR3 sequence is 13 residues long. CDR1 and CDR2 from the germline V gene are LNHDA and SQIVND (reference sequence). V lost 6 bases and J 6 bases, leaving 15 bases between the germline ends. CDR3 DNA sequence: TGTGCCAGTAGGGGACTGGGGAATAGCGAGCAGTACTTC. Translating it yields CASRGLGNSEQYF.

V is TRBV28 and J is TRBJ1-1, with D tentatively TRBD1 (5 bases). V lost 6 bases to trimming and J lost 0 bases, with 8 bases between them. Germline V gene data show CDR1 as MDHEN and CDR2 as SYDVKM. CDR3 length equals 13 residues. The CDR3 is CASSPGLNTEAFF. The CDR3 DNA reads TGTGCCAGCAGCCCAGGGTTGAACACTGAAGCTTTCTTT.

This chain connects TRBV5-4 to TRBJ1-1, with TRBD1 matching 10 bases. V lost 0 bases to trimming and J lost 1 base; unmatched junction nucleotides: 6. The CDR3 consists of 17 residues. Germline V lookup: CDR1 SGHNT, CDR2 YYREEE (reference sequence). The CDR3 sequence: CASSLGPGQGTNTEAFF. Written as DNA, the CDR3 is TGTGCCAGCAGCTTGGGACCGGGACAGGGGACGAACACTGAAGCTTTCTTT.

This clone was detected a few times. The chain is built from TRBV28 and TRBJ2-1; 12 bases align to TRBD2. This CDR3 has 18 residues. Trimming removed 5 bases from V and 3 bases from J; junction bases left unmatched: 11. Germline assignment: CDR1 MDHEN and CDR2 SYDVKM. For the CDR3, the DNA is TGTGCCAGCAGTCCTCTTACTAGCGGGGGGCCGGGCTACAATGAGCAGTTCTTC. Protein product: CASSPLTSGGPGYNEQFF.